The next 31 T cell receptor beta chains were all read from a single sample in a study of blood T cell repertoires in COVID-19. The data were produced by immunoSEQ multiplex PCR, yet TCRdb's version contains in-frame clones alone and is incomplete. The sample has 120,000 or so clones, roughly four fifths seen once. The sequenced sample consisted of peripheral blood. The source is a man aged 55 to 70 with acute or convalescent COVID-19.

This clone is a singleton in its sample. V gene TRBV9 combines with J gene TRBJ1-3; TRBD1 is a possible D gene (5 bases). The V end lost 4 bases, the J end lost 7 bases, and 9 bases lay between the germline ends. CDR3 size: 12 residues. The V gene's germline CDR1 is SGDLS and CDR2 YYNGEE. CDR3 amino acids: CASSPRGNTIYF. CDR3 coding DNA: TGTGCCAGCAGCCCACGGGGGAACACCATATATTTT.

The sample holds a few counts of this clone. The J gene is TRBJ2-3, the V gene TRBV7-8; 9 nucleotides align to TRBD1. Looked up from germline, CDR1 is SGHVS and CDR2 is FQNEAQ. This CDR3 region has 14 residues. The J segment lost 0 bases and the V segment lost 8 bases, leaving 3 bases of the junction unmatched. The CDR3 is CASQTGGSTDTQYF. In DNA, the CDR3 is TGTGCCAGCCAGACAGGGGGTAGCACAGATACGCAGTATTTT.

The gene calls are TRBV6-1 and TRBJ1-2; weak D call: TRBD1 (5 bases). V dropped 2 bases and J dropped 7 bases, with 20 bases sitting between them. The CDR3 has 16 residues. Germline CDR1 reads MNHNS; CDR2 reads SASEGT. This CDR3 reads CASSEKLDGRASGYTF. The CDR3, as DNA: TGTGCCAGCAGTGAAAAGTTGGACGGCAGGGCTAGTGGCTACACCTTC.

V is TRBV10-2 and J is TRBJ2-2, with a tentative D call TRBD1 (6 bases). Looked up from germline, CDR1 is WSHSY and CDR2 is SAAADI. Trimming took off 4 bases at V and 4 bases at J, with 19 bases between the two ends. This CDR3 is 17 amino acids long. DNA of the CDR3: TGCGCCAGCAGTGCCCCGGGACGGCGAGGGGGCACCGGGGAGCTGTTTTTT. Its translation: CASSAPGRRGGTGELFF.

The genes are TRBV7-7 and TRBJ2-1; 10 bases align to TRBD1. The CDR3 loop spans 15 amino acids. Trimming cost V 6 bases and J 5 bases; bases outside gene matches: 7. Per the germline V gene, CDR1 is SSHAT and CDR2 is FNYEAQ (reference sequence). DNA of the CDR3: TGTGCCAGCAGTTCCGGGACAGGGGCCAACAATGAGCAGTTCTTC. As protein: CASSSGTGANNEQFF.

The V and J genes are TRBV6-1 and TRBJ1-5; no firm D call. This CDR3 is 16 amino acids long. Trimming took 3 bases from V and 7 from J, leaving 19 bases between them. Germline V gives CDR1 MNHNS, CDR2 SASEGT. The CDR3 sequence: CASSDPRPGLRQPQHF. CDR3 nucleotide sequence: TGTGCCAGCAGTGATCCCCGGCCTGGACTTAGGCAGCCCCAGCATTTT.

J is TRBJ1-5 and V is TRBV3-1 (or the pseudogene TRBV3-2); the D is unclear. Germline CDR1 and CDR2: LGHDT and YNNKEL (reference sequence). The V end was cut by 2 bases, the J end by 0 bases, with 17 bases between. CDR3 length: 18 amino acids. DNA for the CDR3: TGTGCCAGCAGCCAAAGCCTACCGGGAGACTATAGCAATCAGCCCCAGCATTTT. It codes for CASSQSLPGDYSNQPQHF.

Only a few counts were recorded for this clone. CDR3 coding DNA: TGTGCCAGCAGCTTATTCGGGGGTATTGCCAAAAACATTCAGTACTTC. As protein: CASSLFGGIAKNIQYF. The rearrangement joins TRBV7-9 to TRBJ2-4; maybe TRBD2 (6 bases). Trimming removed 2 bases from V and 1 base from J, with 12 bases in between. CDR1 is SEHNR, CDR2 FQNEAQ, per germline (reference sequence). This CDR3 has 16 residues.

V usage is TRBV5-5 and J usage is TRBJ2-7; 8 nucleotides agree with TRBD1. Germline-derived CDR1 and CDR2 are SGHKS and YYEKEE (reference sequence). The CDR3 totals 15 residues. V lost 0 bases to trimming and J lost 4 bases; unmatched junction nucleotides: 6. CDR3 nucleotides: TGTGCCAGCAGCTTGGTCGCAGGGGGCAGTTACGAGCAGTACTTC. Residues: CASSLVAGGSYEQYF.

This clone was detected once. This chain links TRBV4-2 with TRBJ2-2; TRBD2 might be the D (5 bases). Germline loops: CDR1 LGHNA, CDR2 YNFKEQ. CDR3 length equals 15 residues. The V gene lost 0 bases and the J gene lost 6 bases, with 11 bases spanning the gap. The CDR3 bases are TGTGCCAGCAGCCAAGATGCGTTCGGGGCCGGGGAGCTGTTTTTT. It specifies CASSQDAFGAGELFF.

The chain carries TRBV6-5 and TRBJ2-1; 8 nucleotides match TRBD2. The J segment lost 5 bases and the V segment lost 7 bases, leaving 7 bases of the junction unmatched. CDR3 length: 14 residues. CDR1 is MNHEY and CDR2 is SVGAGI in the germline V gene. The CDR3 DNA reads as TGTGCCAGCACCGGACTAGCAGGTGACAATGAGCAGTTCTTC. Translation gives CASTGLAGDNEQFF.

This clone was observed a single time. The chain recombines TRBV4-1 with TRBJ2-1, with 11 positions matching TRBD2. Trimming at V came to 0 bases and at J to 4 bases, leaving 20 bases not matched to a gene. This CDR3 region has 22 residues. Germline V gene data show CDR1 as MGHRA and CDR2 as YSYEKL. The CDR3 loop is CASSQDGISGGAPPLRYNEQFF. As DNA, the CDR3 is TGCGCCAGCAGCCAAGATGGGATTAGCGGGGGGGCACCTCCGTTGAGGTACAATGAGCAGTTCTTC.

This clone was recorded a few times. The chain employs TRBV27 and TRBJ1-1; 11 bases align to TRBD1. Trimming took 4 bases from V and 2 from J; bases not matched to a gene: 9. The germline CDR1 and CDR2 sequences are MNHEY and SMNVEV (reference sequence). There are 17 residues in the CDR3. In nucleotides, the CDR3 is TGTGCCAGCAGTTCACGGGACAGGGGGTTTAGAAACACTGAAGCTTTCTTT. It yields the protein CASSSRDRGFRNTEAFF.

The CDR3 sequence: CASSLRRDTQYF. The CDR3 nucleotides are TGTGCCAGCAGTTTGAGGAGAGATACGCAGTATTTT. The rearrangement joins TRBV12-3 or TRBV12-4 to TRBJ2-3, with D hard to call. The V and J ends lost 3 bases and 5 bases respectively, with 6 bases between them. The CDR3 is 12 amino acids.

The table lists this clone with a few counts. This chain joins TRBV30 and TRBJ1-1; D is ambiguous. Per germline, CDR1 GTSNPN and CDR2 SVGIG (reference sequence). Trimming cost V 2 bases and J 0 bases, with 7 bases left between them. The CDR3 extends over 13 amino acids. The CDR3 nucleotides are TGTGCCTGGAGTAGCATGGTGAACACTGAAGCTTTCTTT. It encodes CAWSSMVNTEAFF.

The chain uses TRBV3-1 (or the pseudogene TRBV3-2) and TRBJ1-4, with D possibly being TRBD1 (6 bases). The CDR3 extends over 15 amino acids. The V gene's germline CDR1 is LGHDT and CDR2 YNNKEL (reference sequence). Trimming stripped 7 bases from V and 4 bases from J, with 16 bases between. The CDR3 DNA sequence: TGTGCCAGCACCCTTAGAACAGGGATTAATGAAAAACTGTTTTTT. Protein: CASTLRTGINEKLFF.

The rearrangement joins TRBV7-9 to TRBJ1-6; D perhaps matches TRBD1 (5 bases). The CDR3 length is 15 residues. The V gene lost 1 base and the J gene lost 6 bases, with 10 bases spanning the gap. Per germline, CDR1 SEHNR and CDR2 FQNEAQ (reference sequence). CDR3 in amino acids: CASSLESGSNSPLHF. CDR3 nucleotide sequence: TGTGCCAGCAGCTTAGAGTCAGGGTCTAATTCACCCCTCCACTTT.

The chain links TRBV29-1 to TRBJ2-7; 8 bases align to TRBD1. The germline CDR1 and CDR2 sequences are SQVTM and ANQGSEA. This CDR3 spans 15 amino acids. With 7 bases clipped from V and 2 bases from J, the junction kept 13 bases outside the gene matches. CDR3 coding DNA: TGCAGCGCCGTACCCCAGGGGGCTACGACCTACGAGCAGTACTTC. It yields the protein CSAVPQGATTYEQYF.

This clone was recorded only once. The chain combines TRBV10-3 with TRBJ1-1; 8 bases map to TRBD1. V was clipped by 4 bases and J by 1 base; unmatched bases: 5. Germline CDR1 reads ENHRY; CDR2 reads SYGVKD. The CDR3 is made up of 15 amino acids. CDR3 DNA: TGTGCCATCAGTGCTGATGGGACAGGGAACACTGAAGCTTTCTTT. It translates to CAISADGTGNTEAFF.

As to this clone: Germline and junction disagree at one end, which may indicate a read error. The gene calls are TRBV6-1 and TRBJ2-7, with TRBD2 matching 11 bases. The CDR3 runs to 15 residues. Looked up from germline, CDR1 is MNHNS and CDR2 is SASEGT. The CDR3 DNA reads as TGTGCCAGCAGAGAAGTCACTAGCGGGAGCTACGAGCAGTACTTC. It encodes CASREVTSGSYEQYF.

The chain uses TRBV4-2 and TRBJ1-4; D not certain. V was clipped by 1 base and J by 4 bases, with 16 bases between them. Germline assignment: CDR1 LGHNA and CDR2 YNFKEQ. CDR3 length equals 17 residues. CDR3 loop: CASSQALQVEGNEKLFF. The CDR3 DNA is TGTGCCAGCAGCCAAGCGCTCCAGGTGGAGGGTAATGAAAAACTGTTTTTT.

This chain connects TRBV7-7 to TRBJ2-3; D is perhaps TRBD1 (7 bases). The CDR3 sequence is 15 residues long. Per the germline V gene, CDR1 is SSHAT and CDR2 is FNYEAQ (reference sequence). Trimming stripped 5 bases from V and 2 bases from J, with 14 bases between. The CDR3 reads CASSPRDSSTDTQYF. CDR3 coding DNA: TGTGCCAGCAGCCCGCGGGACAGTTCCACAGATACGCAGTATTTT.

CDR3 sequence reads: CASSLGRGGYTF. The CDR3 coding sequence is TGTGCCAGCAGTTTAGGGAGAGGTGGCTACACCTTC. The chain is built from TRBV12-3 or TRBV12-4 and TRBJ1-2; D gene uncertain. This CDR3 region has 12 residues. Trimming removed 1 base at V and 7 bases at J, with 7 bases between.

This clone has just one count. The chain uses TRBV2 and TRBJ1-4; 8 bases fit TRBD1. The CDR3 loop spans 14 amino acids. The V gene end was trimmed by 6 bases and the J gene end by 5 bases; junction bases not matched to a gene: 5. In germline, CDR1 is SNHLY, CDR2 FYNNEI. CDR3 amino acids: CASSQGAGNEKLFF. The CDR3 coding sequence is TGTGCCAGCAGCCAGGGGGCGGGGAATGAAAAACTGTTTTTT.

There are a few counts of this clone. This chain links TRBV6-4 with TRBJ2-1; the D is unclear. Trimming removed 0 bases from V and 0 bases from J, with 9 bases in between. The length of the CDR3 is 16 residues. Looked up from germline, CDR1 is MRHNA and CDR2 is SNTAGT. The CDR3 DNA reads as TGTGCCAGCAGTGACTCGTATGTGAGCTCCTACAATGAGCAGTTCTTC. Protein product: CASSDSYVSSYNEQFF.

V gene TRBV30 combines with J gene TRBJ1-5; the D is unclear. Trimming left V 5 bases short and J 3 bases short, with 14 bases between. Per germline, CDR1 GTSNPN and CDR2 SVGIG (reference sequence). The CDR3 is 14 amino acids. DNA for the CDR3: TGTGCCTGGGGTACGGGGTCCCTCAATCAGCCCCAGCATTTT. Translation gives CAWGTGSLNQPQHF.

The chain combines TRBV9 with TRBJ1-4; D is possibly TRBD1 (5 bases). Trimming shortened V by 4 bases and J by 1 base, and 14 bases separated the two germline ends. The CDR3 runs 16 residues. The germline V gene encodes CDR1 SGDLS and CDR2 YYNGEE. The CDR3 spells CASSSKAGLTNEKLFF. The CDR3 DNA sequence: TGTGCCAGCAGCTCCAAAGCAGGGTTAACTAATGAAAAACTGTTTTTT.

V gene TRBV15 combines with J gene TRBJ2-1; 9 bases line up with TRBD2. CDR1 and CDR2 from the germline V gene are LNHNV and YYDKDF (reference sequence). This CDR3 comprises 14 residues. The J segment lost 7 bases and the V segment lost 4 bases, leaving 5 bases of the junction unmatched. CDR3 sequence: CATSIASGVNEQFF. CDR3 DNA sequence: TGTGCCACCAGCATAGCTAGCGGGGTGAATGAGCAGTTCTTC.

The chain combines TRBV19 with TRBJ1-1, with D uncertain. Germline CDR1 is LNHDA and CDR2 is SQIVND (reference sequence). The CDR3 has 13 amino acids. V was clipped by 5 bases and J by 3 bases, with 10 bases between them. DNA for the CDR3: TGTGCCAGTAGTCCCAGTCGTTACACTGAAGCTTTCTTT. Translated, it gives CASSPSRYTEAFF.

This chain joins TRBV18 and TRBJ1-2; D possibly corresponds to TRBD1 (5 bases). CDR3 length: 13 amino acids. CDR1 and CDR2 (germline): KGHSH, LQKENI. Trimming pared 2 bases from V and 6 bases from J, leaving 10 bases between. The CDR3 protein is CASSPALRDGYTF. The CDR3 nucleotides are TGTGCCAGCTCACCAGCACTCAGGGATGGCTACACCTTC.

The chain is built from TRBV12-3 or TRBV12-4 and TRBJ2-7; D gene uncertain. The length of the CDR3 is 11 residues. V was clipped by 8 bases and J by 6 bases, with 11 bases between them. CDR3 nucleotide sequence: TGTGCCAGCGGGCAAACTCGCGAGCAGTACTTC. Residues: CASGQTREQYF.